These T cell receptor beta chains were read from a single sample in a study of cytomegalovirus exposure and HLA in healthy donors. The assay was immunoSEQ multiplex PCR, and TCRdb's table has in-frame clones only and misses some. The sample carries about 120,000 clones, over 60% recorded once. Specimen: PBMCs. The source of these receptors is a woman aged 35 to 49 in good health and CMV-seropositive. The CDR3 runs from the conserved cysteine through the conserved F or W. Fields, in order: V gene, D gene, J gene, clone size, CDR3 protein, CDR3 DNA. A D gene is named only where the DNA matches it firmly. Not all rows give a size; the values are once, few, many and, for expanded clones, a class.

v_gene: TRBV28
d_gene: TRBD1
j_gene: TRBJ1-5
abundance: NA
CDR3aa: CASSFMTGGPQPQHF
CDR3nt: TGTGCCAGCAGTTTTATGACAGGGGGCCCTCAGCCCCAGCATTTT

v_gene: TRBV5-1
d_gene: TRBD2
j_gene: TRBJ2-5
abundance: NA
CDR3aa: CASSVGLAGGSQETQYF
CDR3nt: TGCGCCAGCAGCGTGGGACTAGCGGGGGGAAGCCAAGAGACCCAGTACTTC

v_gene: TRBV4-2
d_gene: NA
j_gene: TRBJ1-2
abundance: NA
CDR3aa: CASSQVDGGEGYGYTF
CDR3nt: TGTGCCAGCAGCCAAGTAGACGGCGGGGAGGGCTATGGCTACACCTTC

v_gene: TRBV4-3
d_gene: NA
j_gene: TRBJ1-1
abundance: NA
CDR3aa: CASSQGGGTNTEAFF
CDR3nt: TGCGCCAGCAGCCAAGGTGGAGGCACGAACACTGAAGCTTTCTTT

v_gene: TRBV9
d_gene: NA
j_gene: TRBJ1-1
abundance: NA
CDR3aa: CASSVASSMNTEAFF
CDR3nt: TGTGCCAGCAGCGTAGCGAGCTCGATGAACACTGAAGCTTTCTTT

v_gene: TRBV11-2
d_gene: TRBD1
j_gene: TRBJ2-7
abundance: NA
CDR3aa: CASSLGDRGRVEQYF
CDR3nt: TGTGCCAGCAGCTTAGGGGACAGGGGAAGGGTCGAGCAGTACTTC

v_gene: TRBV6-1
d_gene: TRBD1
j_gene: TRBJ2-4
abundance: NA
CDR3aa: CASTKDRGKNIQYF
CDR3nt: TGTGCCAGCACTAAGGACAGGGGCAAAAACATTCAGTACTTC

v_gene: TRBV7-7
d_gene: NA
j_gene: TRBJ2-5
abundance: NA
CDR3aa: CASSSGIQETQYF
CDR3nt: TGTGCTAGCAGCTCAGGGATCCAAGAGACCCAGTACTTC

v_gene: TRBV6-5
d_gene: NA
j_gene: TRBJ2-4
abundance: NA
CDR3aa: CASTTWGATKNIQYF
CDR3nt: TGTGCCAGCACTACCTGGGGCGCTACCAAAAACATTCAGTACTTC

v_gene: TRBV7-2
d_gene: NA
j_gene: TRBJ1-1
abundance: NA
CDR3aa: CASSLLDRWGTEAFF
CDR3nt: TGTGCCAGCAGCCTTCTTGACAGGTGGGGCACTGAAGCTTTCTTT

v_gene: TRBV9
d_gene: NA
j_gene: TRBJ2-2
abundance: NA
CDR3aa: CASSATTSGTGELFF
CDR3nt: TGTGCCAGCAGCGCAACAACGTCGGGGACCGGGGAGCTGTTTTTT

v_gene: TRBV4-3
d_gene: NA
j_gene: TRBJ1-1
abundance: few
CDR3aa: CASSQDRGEAFF
CDR3nt: TGCGCCAGCAGCCAAGATAGGGGGGAAGCTTTCTTT

v_gene: TRBV18
d_gene: NA
j_gene: TRBJ1-2
abundance: NA
CDR3aa: CASSLEGVGHNYGYTF
CDR3nt: TGTGCCAGCTCACTCGAAGGGGTGGGACACAACTATGGCTACACCTTC

v_gene: TRBV7-9
d_gene: TRBD1
j_gene: TRBJ1-5
abundance: NA
CDR3aa: CASSFGQGSNQPQHF
CDR3nt: TGTGCCAGCAGCTTCGGACAGGGAAGCAATCAGCCCCAGCATTTT

v_gene: TRBV11-2
d_gene: TRBD2
j_gene: TRBJ2-5
abundance: few
CDR3aa: CASSLTSGGIQETQYF
CDR3nt: TGTGCCAGCAGCTTGACTAGCGGGGGGATCCAAGAGACCCAGTACTTC

v_gene: TRBV7-6
d_gene: TRBD2
j_gene: TRBJ2-2
abundance: NA
CDR3aa: CASSYSSGGPTGELFF
CDR3nt: TGTGCCAGCAGCTATTCTAGCGGGGGACCCACCGGGGAGCTGTTTTTT

v_gene: TRBV29-1
d_gene: NA
j_gene: TRBJ1-2
abundance: NA
CDR3aa: CSAEDGREGYTF
CDR3nt: TGCAGCGCCGAGGACGGTCGGGAGGGCTACACCTTC

v_gene: TRBV7-2
d_gene: NA
j_gene: TRBJ1-3
abundance: NA
CDR3aa: CASSPLSGNTIYF
CDR3nt: TGTGCCAGCAGCCCCCTCTCTGGAAACACCATATATTTT

v_gene: TRBV29-1
d_gene: NA
j_gene: TRBJ2-1
abundance: NA
CDR3aa: CSGSDGSSYNEQFF
CDR3nt: TGCAGCGGGTCCGACGGGAGCTCCTACAATGAGCAGTTCTTC